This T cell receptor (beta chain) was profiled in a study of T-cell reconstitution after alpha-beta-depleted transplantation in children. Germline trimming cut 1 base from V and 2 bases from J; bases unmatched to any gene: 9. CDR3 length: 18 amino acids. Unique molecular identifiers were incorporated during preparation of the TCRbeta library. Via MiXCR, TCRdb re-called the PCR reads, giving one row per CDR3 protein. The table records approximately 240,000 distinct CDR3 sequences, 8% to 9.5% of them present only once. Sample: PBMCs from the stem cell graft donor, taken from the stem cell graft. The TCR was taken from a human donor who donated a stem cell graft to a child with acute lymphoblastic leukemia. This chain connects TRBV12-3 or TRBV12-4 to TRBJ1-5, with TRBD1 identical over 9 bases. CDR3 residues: CASSLGGIQGARNQPQHF. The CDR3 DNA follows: TGTGCCAGCAGTTTAGGGGGGATACAGGGGGCTCGCAATCAGCCCCAGCATTTT.